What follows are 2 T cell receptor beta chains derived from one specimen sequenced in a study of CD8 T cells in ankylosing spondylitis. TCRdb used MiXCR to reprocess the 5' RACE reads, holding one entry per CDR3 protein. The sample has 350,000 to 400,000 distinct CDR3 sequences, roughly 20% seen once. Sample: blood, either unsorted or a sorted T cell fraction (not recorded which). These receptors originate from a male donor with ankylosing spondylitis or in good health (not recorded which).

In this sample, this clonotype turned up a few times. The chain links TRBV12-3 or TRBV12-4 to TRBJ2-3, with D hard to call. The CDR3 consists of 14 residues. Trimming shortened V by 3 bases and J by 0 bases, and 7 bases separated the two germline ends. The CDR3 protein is CASSFSGSTDTQYF. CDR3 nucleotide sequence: TGTGCCAGCAGTTTTTCGGGTAGCACAGATACGCAGTATTTT.

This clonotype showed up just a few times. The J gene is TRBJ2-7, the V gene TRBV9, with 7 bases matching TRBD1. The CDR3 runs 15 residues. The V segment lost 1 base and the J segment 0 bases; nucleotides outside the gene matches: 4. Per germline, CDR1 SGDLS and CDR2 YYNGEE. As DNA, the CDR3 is TGTGCCAGCAGCGTAATGGGGACAGCCTCCTACGAGCAGTACTTC. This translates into CASSVMGTASYEQYF.